Shown below are 26 T cell receptor beta chains from a single sample sequenced in a study of T cell repertoires in cytomegalovirus infection. Using its own MiXCR run on the reads, TCRdb lists one record per CDR3 protein. The table has roughly 310,000 distinct CDR3 sequences, about a sixth seen once. The sequenced sample was PBMCs. Receptor source: a human donor in good health (CMV status not recorded). Some clones in this sample may be carry-over from other donors' samples.

This clonotype occurred once. This clone may be a read error of a much larger clone one base away. CDR3 loop: CASSTPDREDQAQHF. The CDR3 nucleotides are TGTGCCAGCAGTACCCCCGACAGGGAGGATCAGGCCCAGCATTTT. This rearrangement joins TRBV28 to TRBJ1-5, with TRBD1 matching over 7 bases. Germline V gene sequence: CDR1 MDHEN, CDR2 SYDVKM. This CDR3 spans 15 amino acids.

This clonotype was recorded at least ten times. The V gene is TRBV28, the J gene TRBJ2-5, with D possibly TRBD1 on 5 matching bases. The CDR3 consists of 14 residues. Looked up from germline, CDR1 is MDHEN and CDR2 is SYDVKM. Trimming cost V 5 bases and J 5 bases, with 15 bases left between them. The CDR3 region is CASSPQDTRETQYF. The DNA for the CDR3 is TGTGCCAGCAGTCCACAGGACACTCGGGAGACCCAGTACTTC. Full variable domain (remainder filled in from reference TRBV28 and TRBJ2-5): DVKVTQSSRYLVKRTGEKVFLECVQDMDHENMFWYRQDPGLGLRLIYFSYDVKMKEKGDIPEGYSVSREKKERFSLILESASTNQTSMYLCASSPQDTRETQYFGPGTRLLVL.

In its sample, this clonotype was seen a few times. The J gene is TRBJ2-2, the V gene TRBV7-2; D ambiguous. Trimming shortened V by 3 bases and J by 0 bases, and 8 bases separated the two germline ends. The CDR3 length is 15 residues. Germline V CDR1 and CDR2: SGHTA, FQGNSA. The DNA of the CDR3 is TGTGCCAGCAGCTTTCAGAAGACGAACACCGGGGAGCTGTTTTTT. Residues: CASSFQKTNTGELFF.

This clonotype turned up a few times. The gene calls are TRBV24-1 and TRBJ1-2; TRBD1 aligns across 7 bases. J gave up 11 bases and V 5 bases, and 7 bases lay outside the gene matches. CDR3 length equals 12 residues. Germline V gene lookup returns CDR1 KGHDR and CDR2 SFDVKD. CDR3 nucleotides: TGTGCCACCAGTGGACAGGGTACGGGTTACACCTTC. As protein: CATSGQGTGYTF.

V and J are TRBV20-1 and TRBJ2-7; perhaps D is TRBD1 or TRBD2 (5 bases each). This CDR3 region has 18 residues. Germline V gene sequence: CDR1 DFQATT, CDR2 SNEGSKA (reference sequence). V lost 6 bases and J lost 3, with 30 bases in between. The CDR3 loop reads CSARNRDPKIRDDYEQYF. DNA of the CDR3: TGCAGTGCCCGGAACCGGGACCCTAAAATACGTGACGACTACGAGCAGTACTTC.

V usage is TRBV5-6 and J usage is TRBJ1-6, with no clear D. The CDR3 sequence is 14 residues long. V lost 0 bases, J lost 7 bases, and 8 bases lay in between. The germline V gene encodes CDR1 SGHDT and CDR2 YYEEEE. The CDR3 spells CASSLAPSNSPLHF. CDR3 sequence (DNA): TGTGCCAGCAGCTTGGCGCCCTCCAATTCACCCCTCCACTTT.

This clonotype occurred a few times. This sequence joins TRBV6-4 and TRBJ2-1, with 9 bases that match TRBD2. The V and J ends lost 7 bases and 6 bases, in that order; junction bases with no gene match: 7. CDR1 is MRHNA and CDR2 is SNTAGT in the germline V gene. CDR3 size: 14 residues. DNA of the CDR3: TGTGCCAGCACGGGGATAGCGGGGGCCAATGAGCAGTTCTTC. This encodes CASTGIAGANEQFF.

The V gene is TRBV5-1, the J gene TRBJ1-4, with 9 nucleotides matching TRBD1. This CDR3 has 14 amino acids. The V and J ends lost 1 base and 10 bases, in that order; junction bases with no gene match: 5. From germline, CDR1 is SGHRS and CDR2 YFSETQ. The CDR3 sequence: CASSLRQGEGKLFF. The CDR3 DNA is TGCGCCAGCAGCTTGCGACAGGGGGAAGGAAAACTGTTTTTT. The full variable domain, in which reference TRBV5-1 and TRBJ1-4 provide the parts outside the CDR3, is KAGVTQTPRYLIKTRGQQVTLSCSPISGHRSVSWYQQTPGQGLQFLFEYFSETQRNKGNFPGRFSGRQFSNSRSEMNVSTLELGDSALYLCASSLRQGEGKLFFGSGTQLSVL.

This clonotype was observed many times. V usage is TRBV4-3 and J usage is TRBJ2-7; TRBD2 might be the D (5 bases). The CDR3 extends over 13 amino acids. Germline V gene sequence: CDR1 LGHNA, CDR2 YSLEER. V lost 4 bases, J lost 5 bases, and 12 bases lay in between. CDR3 bases: TGCGCCAGCAGCCCCGGGGTTTGGAACGAGCAGTACTTC. Translation: CASSPGVWNEQYF.

This clonotype has a count of ten or more. The chain recombines TRBV7-2 with TRBJ2-2, with 8 bases identical to TRBD2. The V gene's germline CDR1 is SGHTA and CDR2 FQGNSA. The CDR3 covers 16 residues. Trimming cost V 2 bases and J 5 bases; bases outside gene matches: 7. The CDR3 DNA reads TGTGCCAGCAGCTTATTGGGGACTAGGGGAACCGGGGAGCTGTTTTTT. This gives the protein CASSLLGTRGTGELFF.

There are a few counts of this clonotype. The V and J genes are TRBV11-2 and TRBJ2-7; TRBD1 is a possible D gene (6 bases). V lost 10 bases to trimming and J lost 5 bases, with 27 bases between them. This CDR3 has 16 residues. Per the germline V gene, CDR1 is SGHAT and CDR2 is FQNNGV. CDR3 nucleotides: TGTGCCACCCGGAAAACAGGGCTGGAATCTTGGGACGAGCAGTACTTC. Translating it yields CATRKTGLESWDEQYF. The full variable domain, with the rest looked up from reference TRBV11-2 and TRBJ2-7, is EAGVAQSPRYKIIEKRQSVAFWCNPISGHATLYWYQQILGQGPKLLIQFQNNGVVDDSQLPKDRFSAERLKGVDSTLKIQPAKLEDSAVYLCATRKTGLESWDEQYFGPGTRLTVT.

This clonotype has only a few counts. The chain joins TRBV12-3 or TRBV12-4 to TRBJ1-2, with no clear D. The CDR3 is made up of 13 amino acids. Trimming shortened V by 3 bases and J by 1 base, and 6 bases separated the two germline ends. The CDR3 protein is CASSFGDNYGYTF. The CDR3 DNA reads TGTGCCAGCAGTTTTGGGGATAACTATGGCTACACCTTC.

This clonotype was detected many times. The genes are TRBV7-8 and TRBJ2-7; D is possibly TRBD1 (5 bases). This CDR3 region has 14 residues. Germline CDR1 reads SGHVS; CDR2 reads FQNEAQ. Trimming shortened V by 3 bases and J by 3 bases, and 12 bases separated the two germline ends. The CDR3: CASSFQGSGYEQYF. The CDR3 DNA reads as TGTGCCAGCAGCTTTCAGGGATCGGGCTACGAGCAGTACTTC.

The genes are TRBV25-1 and TRBJ2-7; no definite D call. The CDR3 loop spans 13 amino acids. CDR1 is MGHDK and CDR2 is SYGVNS in the germline V gene. V was trimmed by 1 base and J by 3 bases, leaving 7 bases between them. CDR3 bases: TGTGCCAGCAGTGAATCCCCTGTCTACGAGCAGTACTTC. Its protein product is CASSESPVYEQYF.

This chain uses TRBV9 with TRBJ1-5; D perhaps matches TRBD1 (5 bases). Trimming pared 6 bases from V and 6 bases from J, leaving 19 bases between. CDR1 is SGDLS, CDR2 YYNGEE, per germline. The length of the CDR3 is 15 residues. CDR3 loop: CASNETPGRTQPQHF. The CDR3 DNA follows: TGTGCCAGCAACGAGACACCAGGGAGGACTCAGCCCCAGCATTTT.

This clonotype was detected only a few times. This sequence joins TRBV20-1 and TRBJ1-2, with TRBD1 matching over 8 bases. Germline-derived CDR1 and CDR2 are DFQATT and SNEGSKA (reference sequence). This CDR3 has 15 amino acids. The V segment lost 5 bases and the J segment 3 bases; nucleotides outside the gene matches: 11. For the CDR3, the DNA is TGCAGTGCTGGGGATAGGACAGGGCATTACTATGGCTACACCTTC. This sequence encodes CSAGDRTGHYYGYTF.

This clonotype came up a few times. The V and J genes are TRBV6-2 or TRBV6-3 and TRBJ2-1; 9 nucleotides agree with TRBD2. The CDR3 has 16 amino acids. The germline V gene encodes CDR1 MNHEY and CDR2 SVGEGT. After removal of 0 bases from V and 8 bases from J, the junction contained 8 bases not matched to a gene. The CDR3 DNA follows: TGTGCCAGCAGTTACTCAGGCGGGGGGGCCGGCTATGAGCAGTTCTTC. It encodes CASSYSGGGAGYEQFF.

This clonotype was recorded many times. This sequence joins TRBV12-3 or TRBV12-4 and TRBJ1-2; perhaps TRBD1 as D (5 bases). V gave up 3 bases and J gave up 10 bases, with 12 bases separating them. This CDR3 spans 12 amino acids. CDR3 loop: CASSLGPLDYTF. In DNA, the CDR3 is TGTGCCAGCAGTTTGGGGCCGCTGGACTACACCTTC.

In its sample, this clonotype was seen a few times. J is TRBJ2-5 and V is TRBV11-2; the D is unclear. V lost 2 bases and J 1 base, leaving 8 bases between the germline ends. The germline gives CDR1 SGHAT, CDR2 FQNNGV. CDR3 length: 14 residues. The CDR3 sequence is CASSLHPAQETQYF. The CDR3 region has the DNA TGTGCCAGCAGCTTACACCCAGCCCAAGAGACCCAGTACTTC.

The V and J genes are TRBV29-1 and TRBJ1-1, with 9 bases that match TRBD1. This CDR3 has 15 residues. CDR1 is SQVTM, CDR2 ANQGSEA, per germline. V shed 7 bases and J 1 base; nucleotides not matched to a gene: 10. The CDR3 nucleotides read TGCAGCGCCGGGGACAGGGAGGGTCGGAACACTGAAGCTTTCTTT. Translation gives CSAGDREGRNTEAFF.

The chain is built from TRBV27 and TRBJ2-5, with D possibly matching TRBD2 (7 bases). The V end lost 5 bases, the J end lost 5 bases, and 15 bases lay between the germline ends. The CDR3 totals 14 residues. The germline CDR1 and CDR2 sequences are MNHEY and SMNVEV (reference sequence). The chain's CDR3 is CASSLEEGGETQYF. The CDR3 nucleotides are TGTGCCAGCAGTCTCGAGGAGGGGGGGGAGACCCAGTACTTC.

This clonotype was picked up many times. This rearrangement joins TRBV7-2 to TRBJ2-3, with 9 bases lining up with TRBD2. V lost 5 bases, J lost 11 bases, and 8 bases stayed unmatched. The CDR3 runs 13 residues. Looked up from germline, CDR1 is SGHTA and CDR2 is FQGNSA. CDR3 bases: TGTGCCAGCAGCCAACGGGGACTAGCAAGGCAGTATTTT. Its translation: CASSQRGLARQYF. Drawing the rest from reference TRBV7-2 and TRBJ2-3, the complete variable domain is GAGVSQSPSNKVTEKGKDVELRCDPISGHTALYWYRQSLGQGLEFLIYFQGNSAPDKSGLPSDRFSAERTGGSVSTLTIQRTQQEDSAVYLCASSQRGLARQYFGPGTRLTVL.

This clonotype was observed at least ten times. The chain is built from TRBV7-6 and TRBJ2-3; D uncertain. This CDR3 comprises 15 residues. V dropped 1 base and J dropped 0 bases, with 8 bases sitting between them. Germline V gene sequence: CDR1 SGHVS, CDR2 FNYEAQ. CDR3 sequence: CASSLDSLSTDTQYF. The CDR3 DNA reads as TGTGCCAGCAGCTTAGACTCCCTGAGCACAGATACGCAGTATTTT.

J is TRBJ2-5 and V is TRBV15; D possibly corresponds to TRBD2 (5 bases). Germline lookup yields CDR1 LNHNV and CDR2 YYDKDF (reference sequence). The CDR3 is made up of 14 amino acids. V lost 1 base, J lost 2 bases, and 8 bases lay in between. The CDR3 reads CATSRGAGQETQYF. CDR3 nucleotides: TGTGCCACCAGCAGAGGTGCGGGTCAAGAGACCCAGTACTTC. Full variable domain (missing parts from reference TRBV15 and TRBJ2-5): DAMVIQNPRYQVTQFGKPVTLSCSQTLNHNVMYWYQQKSSQAPKLLFHYYDKDFNNEADTPDNFQSRRPNTSFCFLDIRSPGLGDTAMYLCATSRGAGQETQYFGPGTRLLVL.

The genes are TRBV3-1 and TRBJ2-5; D call uncertain. Trimming took off 6 bases at V and 7 bases at J, with 18 bases between the two ends. Germline V lookup: CDR1 LGHDT, CDR2 YNNKEL (reference sequence). The CDR3 contains 14 residues. The CDR3 DNA reads TGTGCCAGCAGGTCGTCAGGACCGAGAAGGACCCAGTACTTC. Translation gives CASRSSGPRRTQYF.

This clonotype was detected once. The chain joins TRBV19 to TRBJ1-4; 7 bases agree with TRBD1. J was trimmed by 3 bases and V by 3 bases; bases with no gene match: 4. There are 15 residues in the CDR3. Germline V CDR1 and CDR2: LNHDA, SQIVND (reference sequence). CDR3 nucleotides: TGTGCCAGTAGTATCCGGGACAGCTCTAATGAAAAACTGTTTTTT. Its protein is CASSIRDSSNEKLFF.